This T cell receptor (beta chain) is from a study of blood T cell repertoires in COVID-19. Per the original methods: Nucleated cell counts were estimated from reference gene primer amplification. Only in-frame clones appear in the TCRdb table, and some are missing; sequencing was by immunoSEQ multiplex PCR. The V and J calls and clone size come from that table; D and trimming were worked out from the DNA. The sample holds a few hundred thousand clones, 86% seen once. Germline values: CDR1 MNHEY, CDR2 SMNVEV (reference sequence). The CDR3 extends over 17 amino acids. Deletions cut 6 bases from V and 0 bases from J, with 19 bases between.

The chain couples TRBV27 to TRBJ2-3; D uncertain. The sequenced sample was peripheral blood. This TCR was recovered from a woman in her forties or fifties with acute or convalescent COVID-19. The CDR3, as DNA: TGTGCCAGCAGCCCAGGATCAAGAATCGCTAGCACAGATACGCAGTATTTT. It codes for CASSPGSRIASTDTQYF.